The T cell receptor (beta chain) described here comes from a study of cytomegalovirus exposure and HLA in healthy donors. The repertoire was sequenced with immunoSEQ multiplex PCR; TCRdb's copy has only in-frame clones and lacks some. This sample has 78,000 or so clones, with 94% found just once. The V and J ends lost 0 bases and 3 bases respectively, with 12 bases between them. This CDR3 has 16 residues. The germline CDR1 and CDR2 sequences are LGHNA and YNFKEQ. The sequence was collected from a woman aged 18 to 35 in good health and CMV-seropositive. The source material was PBMCs. The chain combines TRBV4-2 with TRBJ2-1; TRBD2 might be the D (6 bases). The CDR3 spells CASSQDWAGLYNEQFF. For the CDR3, the DNA is TGTGCCAGCAGCCAAGATTGGGCGGGGCTCTACAATGAGCAGTTCTTC.